Listed here are 27 T cell receptor beta chains from one sample, sequenced in a study of shared clonotypes between healthy human individuals. Naive CD8 cells lacked CD45RO, underwent positive selection for CCR7 and left out terminally differentiated effector memory CD45RA+ cells. The data were produced by immunoSEQ multiplex PCR, yet TCRdb's version contains in-frame clones alone and is incomplete. The sample includes 1.5 million to 2.5 million clones, about 95% of them seen just once. The source material was naive CD8+ T cells sorted from blood. The receptors derive from a man between 18 and 29 years old in good health.

This clone was seen more than once but under ten times. The chain joins TRBV7-9 to TRBJ1-2; D is possibly TRBD1 (5 bases). Trimming took 5 bases from V and 6 from J, leaving 10 bases between them. The CDR3 extends over 12 amino acids. Germline CDR1 reads SEHNR; CDR2 reads FQNEAQ (reference sequence). The CDR3 coding sequence is TGTGCCAGCAGCCAACAGGTGGATGGCTACACCTTC. Protein product: CASSQQVDGYTF.

The genes are TRBV27 and TRBJ2-1; D not resolved. The CDR3 spans 16 residues. Germline CDR1 MNHEY, CDR2 SMNVEV (reference sequence). Trimming took 0 bases from V and 3 from J, leaving 12 bases between them. Written as DNA, the CDR3 is TGTGCCAGCAGTTTATCGAGTGGGGTGGTCTACAATGAGCAGTTCTTC. Translating gives CASSLSSGVVYNEQFF.

This chain uses TRBV6-5 with TRBJ2-7; tentatively, D is TRBD2 (5 bases). This CDR3 is built from 14 residues. Germline V gene data show CDR1 as MNHEY and CDR2 as SVGAGI. Trimming took 2 bases from V and 3 from J, leaving 11 bases between them. Written as DNA, the CDR3 is TGTGCCAGCAGTTACAGTGGGAGTTACTACGAGCAGTACTTC. Translating it yields CASSYSGSYYEQYF.

Concerning this clone: At the DNA level, this CDR3 is encoded by other sequences in the same sample as well. This chain connects TRBV27 to TRBJ1-2; D is perhaps TRBD1 (6 bases). Trimming cost V 2 bases and J 4 bases, with 11 bases left between them. The CDR3 runs to 14 residues. Germline values: CDR1 MNHEY, CDR2 SMNVEV (reference sequence). CDR3 protein: CASSLGGTSYGYTF. The CDR3 DNA sequence: TGTGCCAGCAGTTTAGGGGGGACAAGCTATGGCTACACCTTC.

The chain is built from TRBV7-2 and TRBJ2-1; D is undetermined. The germline V gene has CDR1 SGHTA and CDR2 FQGNSA. The CDR3 sequence is 16 residues long. V lost 2 bases and J 0 bases, leaving 11 bases between the germline ends. The CDR3: CASSLRPVSSYNEQFF. CDR3 nucleotide sequence: TGTGCCAGCAGCTTACGGCCGGTCAGCTCCTACAATGAGCAGTTCTTC.

The chain's CDR3 is CASSSPDEGTSYEQYF. The CDR3 DNA reads TGTGCCAGCAGTTCCCCGGACGAAGGGACCTCCTACGAGCAGTACTTC. The chain joins TRBV28 to TRBJ2-7; D is possibly TRBD1 or TRBD2 (5 bases each). Looked up from germline, CDR1 is MDHEN and CDR2 is SYDVKM. Between the trimmed V and J ends, which lost 4 bases and 0 bases, there was a span of 16 bases. The length of the CDR3 is 16 residues.

This clone was seen more than once but under ten times. One end of the junction fails to match germline, which may point to a read error. This rearrangement joins TRBV13 to TRBJ1-1, with D unclear. This CDR3 has 12 amino acids. The germline V gene has CDR1 PRHDT and CDR2 FYEKMQ (reference sequence). The CDR3 loop is CASSLGPSDAFF. The CDR3 bases are TGTGCCAGCAGCTTAGGCCCCTCTGACGCTTTCTTT. Based on the CDR3 plus reference TRBV13 and TRBJ1-1, the full variable domain is AAGVIQSPRHLIKEKRETATLKCYPIPRHDTVYWYQQGPGQDPQFLISFYEKMQSDKGSIPDRFSAQQFSDYHSELNMSSLELGDSALYFCASSLGPSDAFFGQGTRLTVV.

In the case of this clone: At the DNA level, this CDR3 is encoded by other sequences in the same sample as well. The chain carries TRBV4-3 and TRBJ2-7, with D hard to call. Germline V CDR1 and CDR2: LGHNA, YSLEER. Trimming took off 0 bases at V and 2 bases at J, with 11 bases between the two ends. The length of the CDR3 is 15 residues. Written as DNA, the CDR3 is TGCGCCAGCAGCCAAGATTGGACCGGAGCCTACGAGCAGTACTTC. Protein product: CASSQDWTGAYEQYF.

The chain combines TRBV6-6 with TRBJ1-2; TRBD1 aligns across 11 bases. Per germline, CDR1 MNHNY and CDR2 SVGAGI (reference sequence). The CDR3 loop spans 12 amino acids. Trimming removed 6 bases from V and 10 bases from J; junction bases left unmatched: 4. CDR3 residues: CASRTGQGDYTF. The CDR3 DNA follows: TGTGCCAGCAGGACGGGACAGGGGGACTACACCTTC.

The V gene is TRBV4-3, the J gene TRBJ1-6, with 7 bases matching TRBD1. Losses at the gene ends were 4 bases for V and 7 bases for J; bases not matched to a gene: 4. Germline V gene data show CDR1 as LGHNA and CDR2 as YSLEER. The CDR3 loop spans 14 amino acids. The CDR3 sequence is CASSLGQRNSPLHF. The DNA for the CDR3 is TGCGCCAGCAGCCTGGGACAGCGGAATTCACCCCTCCACTTT.

This clone was counted once. The chain employs TRBV11-2 and TRBJ1-1, with D uncertain. The CDR3 covers 14 residues. Germline CDR1 and CDR2: SGHAT and FQNNGV. Trimming took off 8 bases at V and 0 bases at J, with 13 bases between the two ends. CDR3 nucleotide sequence: TGTGCCAGCGGGCTGGGTCCGATGAACACTGAAGCTTTCTTT. Translation gives CASGLGPMNTEAFF.

A few counts support this clone. The genes are TRBV30 and TRBJ1-3; D remains unclear. The V and J ends lost 2 bases and 3 bases respectively, with 8 bases between them. The germline V gene encodes CDR1 GTSNPN and CDR2 SVGIG (reference sequence). The CDR3 runs 13 residues. CDR3 nucleotides: TGTGCCTGGAGTTCCGCTTTTGGAAACACCATATATTTT. Protein sequence: CAWSSAFGNTIYF. The variable domain in full, completed from reference TRBV30 and TRBJ1-3, reads SQTIHQWPATLVQPVGSPLSLECTVEGTSNPNLYWYRQAAGRGLQLLFYSVGIGQISSEVPQNLSASRPQDRQFILSSKKLLLSDSGFYLCAWSSAFGNTIYFGEGSWLTVV.

V gene TRBV27 combines with J gene TRBJ2-7; 9 bases are shared with TRBD2. Germline CDR1 is MNHEY and CDR2 is SMNVEV (reference sequence). CDR3 length: 16 amino acids. Germline trimming cut 3 bases from V and 3 bases from J; bases unmatched to any gene: 9. The CDR3 here is CASSFLGVSGSYEQYF. CDR3 nucleotide sequence: TGTGCCAGCAGTTTCCTAGGGGTTAGCGGGAGCTACGAGCAGTACTTC.

This clone was counted once. This chain uses TRBV28 with TRBJ2-3, with D hard to call. The germline V gene encodes CDR1 MDHEN and CDR2 SYDVKM. Deletions cut 2 bases from V and 0 bases from J, with 6 bases between. This CDR3 region has 14 residues. CDR3 sequence reads: CASSLESSTDTQYF. The DNA of the CDR3 is TGTGCCAGCAGTTTAGAGTCTAGCACAGATACGCAGTATTTT.

This rearrangement joins TRBV6-5 to TRBJ1-1; D is perhaps TRBD1 (6 bases). Trimming pared 5 bases from V and 7 bases from J, leaving 20 bases between. This CDR3 contains 15 residues. Germline V gene data show CDR1 as MNHEY and CDR2 as SVGAGI. The CDR3 DNA reads as TGTGCCAGCAGTCGTACCCTAGAGGGGGAGAGTGAAGCTTTCTTT. Translated: CASSRTLEGESEAFF.

The V call is TRBV19, the J call TRBJ2-2; D remains ambiguous. The CDR3 length is 14 residues. V lost 3 bases to trimming and J lost 5 bases, with 10 bases between them. The germline V gene has CDR1 LNHDA and CDR2 SQIVND (reference sequence). CDR3 amino acids: CASSMGGWTGELFF. The DNA for the CDR3 is TGTGCCAGTAGTATGGGTGGTTGGACCGGGGAGCTGTTTTTT.

The chain employs TRBV29-1 and TRBJ2-1, with D possibly being TRBD2 (7 bases). This CDR3 comprises 13 residues. The V gene lost 4 bases and the J gene lost 2 bases, with 9 bases spanning the gap. Per germline, CDR1 SQVTM and CDR2 ANQGSEA. The CDR3 coding sequence is TGCAGCGTTGTGGGGGGGCCCTACAATGAGCAGTTCTTC. It yields the protein CSVVGGPYNEQFF.

Regarding this clone: In the same sample, other DNA sequences code for this CDR3. The chain has TRBV9 and TRBJ2-7; TRBD2 matches at 8 bases. The germline V gene has CDR1 SGDLS and CDR2 YYNGEE. Trimming took 2 bases from V and 2 from J; bases not matched to a gene: 6. The CDR3 extends over 15 amino acids. The CDR3 DNA follows: TGTGCCAGCAGCGTCGGCGGGGGGCCGACCTACGAGCAGTACTTC. Amino acid sequence: CASSVGGGPTYEQYF.

This clone was recorded only once. The chain carries TRBV12-5 and TRBJ1-3, with D possibly being TRBD1 (6 bases). V dropped 5 bases and J dropped 3 bases, with 14 bases sitting between them. Germline CDR1 LGHNT, CDR2 FRNRAP. CDR3 length: 15 amino acids. CDR3: CASGRTGFGGNTIYF. CDR3 DNA sequence: TGTGCTAGTGGTCGTACAGGGTTCGGTGGAAACACCATATATTTT.

The chain couples TRBV21-1 to TRBJ2-6; TRBD1 was called by the table and not checked on the DNA. TRBV21-1 is given as a pseudogene. The CDR3 is 15 residues long. The CDR3 region has the DNA TGTGCCAGCAGTACACAGCTGTCTGGGGCCAACGTCCTGACTTTC. This sequence encodes CASSTQLSGANVLTF.

V usage is TRBV7-2 and J usage is TRBJ2-7, with D tentatively TRBD1 or TRBD2 (5 bases each). This CDR3 region has 16 residues. Germline V gene lookup returns CDR1 SGHTA and CDR2 FQGNSA. With 7 bases removed from V and 3 bases from J, the gap between germline ends came to 22 bases. For the CDR3, the DNA is TGTGCCAGCACCGATCAGTCCGGGACCAAAGACTACGAGCAGTACTTC. Protein sequence: CASTDQSGTKDYEQYF.

The V gene is TRBV10-2, the J gene TRBJ2-7, with 7 bases matching TRBD2. The germline CDR1 and CDR2 sequences are WSHSY and SAAADI. J gave up 3 bases and V 8 bases, and 13 bases lay outside the gene matches. The CDR3 totals 15 residues. Written as DNA, the CDR3 is TGCGCCAGCTTGGGGGGGGGACGGCCGGACTACGAGCAGTACTTC. Its protein product is CASLGGGRPDYEQYF.

The chain recombines TRBV9 with TRBJ1-1; 7 nucleotides line up with TRBD1. V shed 5 bases and J 6 bases; nucleotides not matched to a gene: 7. The CDR3 extends over 13 amino acids. Germline assignment: CDR1 SGDLS and CDR2 YYNGEE. The CDR3 sequence is CASRPYRGSEAFF. Here the CDR3 DNA reads TGTGCCAGCAGACCTTACAGGGGTTCTGAAGCTTTCTTT.

The rearrangement links TRBV7-6 to TRBJ1-3, with D hard to call. Trimming removed 5 bases from V and 2 bases from J, with 10 bases in between. This CDR3 spans 14 amino acids. In germline, CDR1 is SGHVS, CDR2 FNYEAQ. The CDR3 coding sequence is TGTGCCAGCAGCCCGCACTGGGCTGGAAACACCATATATTTT. Protein: CASSPHWAGNTIYF. Full variable domain (remainder filled in from reference TRBV7-6 and TRBJ1-3): GAGVSQSPRYKVTKRGQDVALRCDPISGHVSLYWYRQALGQGPEFLTYFNYEAQQDKSGLPNDRFSAERPEGSISTLTIQRTEQRDSAMYRCASSPHWAGNTIYFGEGSWLTVV.

This rearrangement joins TRBV15 to TRBJ2-3, with D perhaps TRBD1 (7 bases). Germline-derived CDR1 and CDR2 are LNHNV and YYDKDF (reference sequence). The CDR3 covers 16 residues. The V gene lost 6 bases and the J gene lost 2 bases, with 18 bases spanning the gap. The DNA for the CDR3 is TGTGCCACCAGTCTAGTTCGACAGGGACTCACAGATACGCAGTATTTT. Its translation: CATSLVRQGLTDTQYF.

This chain connects TRBV28 to TRBJ2-5; tentative D call: TRBD2 (6 bases). Per the germline V gene, CDR1 is MDHEN and CDR2 is SYDVKM. CDR3 length: 15 residues. Deletions cut 2 bases from V and 1 base from J, with 11 bases between. CDR3 region: CASSLSRGVQETQYF. The DNA for the CDR3 is TGTGCCAGCAGTTTAAGTCGCGGGGTCCAAGAGACCCAGTACTTC.

This rearrangement joins TRBV5-1 to TRBJ2-1, with 13 bases fitting TRBD2. The CDR3 totals 16 residues. Germline values: CDR1 SGHRS, CDR2 YFSETQ. The ends lost 4 bases at V and 8 bases at J; junction bases unmatched: 9. The CDR3 reads CASSIPTSGGAYEQFF. The CDR3 nucleotides are TGCGCCAGCAGCATACCTACTAGCGGGGGGGCGTATGAGCAGTTCTTC. Full variable domain (remainder filled in from reference TRBV5-1 and TRBJ2-1): KAGVTQTPRYLIKTRGQQVTLSCSPISGHRSVSWYQQTPGQGLQFLFEYFSETQRNKGNFPGRFSGRQFSNSRSEMNVSTLELGDSALYLCASSIPTSGGAYEQFFGPGTRLTVL.